A single sample gave rise to the 13 T cell receptor beta chains below, sequenced in a study of blood T cell repertoires in COVID-19. Sequenced by immunoSEQ multiplex PCR; TCRdb stores in-frame clones only, minus some. The profile shows some 97,000 clones, just under 80% of them singletons. The sample consisted of peripheral blood. The source of these receptors is a woman between 65 and 79 years old with acute or convalescent COVID-19.

The chain joins TRBV6-1 to TRBJ1-3, with D tentatively TRBD1 (5 bases). V shed 0 bases and J shed 5 bases, with 11 bases lying between them. The CDR3 spans 15 residues. Germline lookup yields CDR1 MNHNS and CDR2 SASEGT. CDR3 sequence (DNA): TGTGCCAGCAGTGAAGCCTCGGCAGGGAGAAACACCATATATTTT. Translation gives CASSEASAGRNTIYF.

This chain joins TRBV4-2 and TRBJ2-5; possible D gene TRBD2, 7 bases. V was cut by 1 base and J by 4 bases, with 16 bases left in between. The CDR3 contains 16 residues. The germline CDR1 and CDR2 sequences are LGHNA and YNFKEQ. The CDR3 DNA reads TGTGCCAGCAGCCAAGTCTCGGGGGGCTCGGTAGAGACCCAGTACTTC. Amino acids: CASSQVSGGSVETQYF.

The chain employs TRBV18 and TRBJ1-2, with 10 bases fitting TRBD1. V shed 5 bases and J 7 bases; nucleotides not matched to a gene: 4. The CDR3 has 13 residues. Germline CDR1 KGHSH, CDR2 LQKENI. In nucleotides, the CDR3 is TGTGCCAGCTCATCCGGGACAGGGGCTGGCTACACCTTC. Its translation: CASSSGTGAGYTF.

On this clone: One end of the junction varies from germline; a read error may be responsible. This chain's CDR3 is CATIRQGEQPQHF. CDR3 sequence (DNA): TGCGCTACGATACGACAGGGAGAACAGCCCCAGCATTTT. The V and J genes are TRBV6-5 and TRBJ1-5; 7 positions match TRBD1. CDR3 length equals 13 residues. From germline, CDR1 is MNHEY and CDR2 SVGAGI.

V usage is TRBV10-3 and J usage is TRBJ1-1; 9 nucleotides line up with TRBD1. This CDR3 region has 16 residues. The J segment lost 7 bases and the V segment lost 2 bases, leaving 11 bases of the junction unmatched. Germline V gene sequence: CDR1 ENHRY, CDR2 SYGVKD. The CDR3 nucleotides are TGTGCCATCAGTGAGCCGGGACAGGGAAGGAGGAATGAAGCTTTCTTT. It translates to CAISEPGQGRRNEAFF.

Here the CDR3 DNA reads TGTGCCAGCAGTCCGCCGACCGGGGAAGGAACCCAGTACTTC. Protein sequence: CASSPPTGEGTQYF. The chain combines TRBV28 with TRBJ2-5, with D perhaps TRBD2 (5 bases). CDR3 length: 14 amino acids. Trimming left V 5 bases short and J 8 bases short, with 18 bases between. Germline V lookup: CDR1 MDHEN, CDR2 SYDVKM.

The chain links TRBV5-1 to TRBJ2-2, with 7 bases lining up with TRBD1. This CDR3 has 14 residues. Germline V gene sequence: CDR1 SGHRS, CDR2 YFSETQ. V dropped 3 bases and J dropped 4; count of bases not matched to a gene: 3. CDR3 loop: CASSWGQITGELFF. CDR3 in DNA: TGCGCCAGCAGCTGGGGACAGATCACCGGGGAGCTGTTTTTT.

The chain links TRBV30 to TRBJ1-5; unclear D gene. The germline V and J ends were trimmed by 0 bases and 2 bases, with 8 bases remaining between them. Per the germline V gene, CDR1 is GTSNPN and CDR2 is SVGIG (reference sequence). The CDR3 extends over 14 amino acids. This CDR3 is CAWSVWEGNQPQHF. CDR3 bases: TGTGCCTGGAGTGTGTGGGAGGGCAATCAGCCCCAGCATTTT. Drawing the rest from reference TRBV30 and TRBJ1-5, the complete variable domain is SQTIHQWPATLVQPVGSPLSLECTVEGTSNPNLYWYRQAAGRGLQLLFYSVGIGQISSEVPQNLSASRPQDRQFILSSKKLLLSDSGFYLCAWSVWEGNQPQHFGDGTRLSIL.

The chain uses TRBV19 and TRBJ1-2; weak D call: TRBD1 (6 bases). Germline lookup yields CDR1 LNHDA and CDR2 SQIVND (reference sequence). The CDR3 is 13 amino acids. V lost 7 bases to trimming and J lost 7 bases, with 16 bases between them. For the CDR3, the DNA is TGTGCCAGTAATTCAGGGGTCTTACGTGGCTACACCTTC. This sequence encodes CASNSGVLRGYTF. Full variable domain (remainder filled in from reference TRBV19 and TRBJ1-2): DGGITQSPKYLFRKEGQNVTLSCEQNLNHDAMYWYRQDPGQGLRLIYYSQIVNDFQKGDIAEGYSVSREKKESFPLTVTSAQKNPTAFYLCASNSGVLRGYTFGSGTRLTVV.

The chain joins TRBV19 to TRBJ1-6; 11 nucleotides agree with TRBD1. J was trimmed by 6 bases and V by 4 bases; bases with no gene match: 2. The length of the CDR3 is 15 residues. The germline V gene has CDR1 LNHDA and CDR2 SQIVND (reference sequence). CDR3 residues: CASSTDRGRNSPLHF. The CDR3 region has the DNA TGTGCCAGTAGTACGGACAGGGGGCGTAATTCACCCCTCCACTTT. Full variable domain (rest looked up from reference TRBV19 and TRBJ1-6): DGGITQSPKYLFRKEGQNVTLSCEQNLNHDAMYWYRQDPGQGLRLIYYSQIVNDFQKGDIAEGYSVSREKKESFPLTVTSAQKNPTAFYLCASSTDRGRNSPLHFGNGTRLTVT.

V usage is TRBV7-9 and J usage is TRBJ1-5, with 7 bases matching TRBD1. This CDR3 spans 17 amino acids. The ends lost 1 base at V and 3 bases at J; junction bases unmatched: 9. Germline V gene data show CDR1 as SEHNR and CDR2 as FQNEAQ (reference sequence). The CDR3 spells CASSLGTHRGANQPQHF. Written as DNA, the CDR3 is TGTGCCAGCAGCTTAGGGACTCACAGGGGAGCCAATCAGCCCCAGCATTTT.

In the case of this clone: Other DNA sequences from this sample encode an identical CDR3 as well. This chain uses TRBV6-6 with TRBJ2-1, with TRBD1 matching over 7 bases. The ends lost 6 bases at V and 4 bases at J; junction bases unmatched: 0. This CDR3 comprises 12 residues. In germline, CDR1 is MNHNY, CDR2 SVGAGI (reference sequence). The CDR3 loop reads CASRTGYNEQFF. CDR3 sequence (DNA): TGTGCCAGCAGGACAGGGTACAATGAGCAGTTCTTC.

The chain recombines TRBV5-1 with TRBJ1-2; 8 bases are shared with TRBD1. V gave up 2 bases and J gave up 10 bases; unmatched junction bases: 10. The CDR3 contains 14 residues. The germline V gene has CDR1 SGHRS and CDR2 YFSETQ. The CDR3 loop reads CASSLVGQGEDYTF. CDR3 nucleotides: TGCGCCAGCAGCTTAGTCGGACAGGGAGAGGACTACACCTTC.